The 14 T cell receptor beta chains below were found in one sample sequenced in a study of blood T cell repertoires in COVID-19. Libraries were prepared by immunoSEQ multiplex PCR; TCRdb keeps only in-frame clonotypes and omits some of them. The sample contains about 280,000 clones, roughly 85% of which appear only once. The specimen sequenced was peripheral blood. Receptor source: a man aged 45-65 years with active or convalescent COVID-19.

CDR3 sequence (DNA): TGTGCCAGCAGCCCTATCATTAACTATGGCTACACCTTC. Amino acids: CASSPIINYGYTF. This chain uses TRBV5-4 with TRBJ1-2; D is undetermined. Trimming shortened V by 4 bases and J by 1 base, and 8 bases separated the two germline ends. CDR3 length equals 13 residues. Per the germline V gene, CDR1 is SGHNT and CDR2 is YYREEE (reference sequence).

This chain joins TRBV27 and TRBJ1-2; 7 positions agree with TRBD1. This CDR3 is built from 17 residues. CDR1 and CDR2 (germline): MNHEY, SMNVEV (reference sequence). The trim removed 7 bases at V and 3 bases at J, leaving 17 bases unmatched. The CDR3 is CASTRTQGGIGYYGYTF. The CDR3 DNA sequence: TGTGCCAGCACCCGCACCCAGGGGGGAATCGGCTACTATGGCTACACCTTC.

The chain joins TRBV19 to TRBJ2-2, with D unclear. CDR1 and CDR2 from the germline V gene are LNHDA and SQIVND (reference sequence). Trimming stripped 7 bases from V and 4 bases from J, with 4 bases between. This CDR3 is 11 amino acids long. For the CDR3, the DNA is TGTGCCAGTACCGGCACCGGGGAGCTGTTTTTT. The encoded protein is CASTGTGELFF.

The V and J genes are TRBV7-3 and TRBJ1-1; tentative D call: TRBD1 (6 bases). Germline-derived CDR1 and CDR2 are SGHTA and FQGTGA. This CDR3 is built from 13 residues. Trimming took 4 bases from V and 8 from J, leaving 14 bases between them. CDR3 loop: CASSSNQDREAFF. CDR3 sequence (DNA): TGTGCCAGCAGCTCAAACCAGGACAGAGAAGCTTTCTTT.

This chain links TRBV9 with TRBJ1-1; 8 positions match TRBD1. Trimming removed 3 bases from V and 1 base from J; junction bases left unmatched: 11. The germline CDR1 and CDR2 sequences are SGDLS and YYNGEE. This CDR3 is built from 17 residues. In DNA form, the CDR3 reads TGTGCCAGCAGCGCCCCGCTAGAGGACAGGGCGAACACTGAAGCTTTCTTT. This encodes CASSAPLEDRANTEAFF.

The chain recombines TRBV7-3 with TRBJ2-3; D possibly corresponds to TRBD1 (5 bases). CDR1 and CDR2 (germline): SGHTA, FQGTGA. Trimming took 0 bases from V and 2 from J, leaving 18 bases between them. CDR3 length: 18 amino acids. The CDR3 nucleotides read TGTGCCAGCAGCTTAACCCCCTGGGGCAGGGAAATCACAGATACGCAGTATTTT. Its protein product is CASSLTPWGREITDTQYF.

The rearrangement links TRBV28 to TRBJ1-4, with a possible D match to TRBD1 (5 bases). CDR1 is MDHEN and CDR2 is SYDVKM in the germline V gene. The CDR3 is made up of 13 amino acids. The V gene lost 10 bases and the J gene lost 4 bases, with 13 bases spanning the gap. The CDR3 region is CAIQGSLNEKLFF. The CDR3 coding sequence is TGTGCCATCCAGGGATCCCTTAATGAAAAACTGTTTTTT.

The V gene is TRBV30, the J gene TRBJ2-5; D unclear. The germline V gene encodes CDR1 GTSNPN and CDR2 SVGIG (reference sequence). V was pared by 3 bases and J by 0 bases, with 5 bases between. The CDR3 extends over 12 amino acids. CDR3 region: CAWRENQETQYF. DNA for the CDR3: TGTGCCTGGAGGGAGAACCAAGAGACCCAGTACTTC.

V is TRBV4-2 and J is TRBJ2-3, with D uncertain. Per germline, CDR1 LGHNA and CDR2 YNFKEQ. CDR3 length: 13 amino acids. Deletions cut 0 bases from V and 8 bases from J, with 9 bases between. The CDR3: CASSQDPVSTQYF. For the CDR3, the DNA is TGTGCCAGCAGCCAAGACCCCGTCAGTACGCAGTATTTT.

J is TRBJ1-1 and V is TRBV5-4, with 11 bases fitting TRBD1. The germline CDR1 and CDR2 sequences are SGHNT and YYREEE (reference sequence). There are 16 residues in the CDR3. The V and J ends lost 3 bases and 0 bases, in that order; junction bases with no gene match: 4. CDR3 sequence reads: CASSSGTGGLNTEAFF. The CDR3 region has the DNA TGTGCCAGCAGCTCCGGGACAGGGGGTTTGAACACTGAAGCTTTCTTT.

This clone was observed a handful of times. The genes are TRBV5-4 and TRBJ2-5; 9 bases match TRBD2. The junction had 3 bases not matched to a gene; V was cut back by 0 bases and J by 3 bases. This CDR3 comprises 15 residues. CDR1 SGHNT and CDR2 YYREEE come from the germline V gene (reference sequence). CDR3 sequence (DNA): TGTGCCAGCAGCTTGGAGGCTAGCGGGGAAGAGACCCAGTACTTC. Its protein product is CASSLEASGEETQYF.

The DNA of the CDR3 is TGTGCCACCAGCAGAGATTTTTGGGACAGGGTGGGAGAGACCCAGTACTTC. This codes for CATSRDFWDRVGETQYF. The chain recombines TRBV15 with TRBJ2-5; the match to TRBD1 covers 9 bases. Unmatched junction bases numbered 9, after V lost 0 bases and J lost 4 bases. CDR1 and CDR2 (germline): LNHNV, YYDKDF (reference sequence). The CDR3 sequence is 17 residues long. Full variable domain (rest looked up from reference TRBV15 and TRBJ2-5): DAMVIQNPRYQVTQFGKPVTLSCSQTLNHNVMYWYQQKSSQAPKLLFHYYDKDFNNEADTPDNFQSRRPNTSFCFLDIRSPGLGDTAMYLCATSRDFWDRVGETQYFGPGTRLLVL.

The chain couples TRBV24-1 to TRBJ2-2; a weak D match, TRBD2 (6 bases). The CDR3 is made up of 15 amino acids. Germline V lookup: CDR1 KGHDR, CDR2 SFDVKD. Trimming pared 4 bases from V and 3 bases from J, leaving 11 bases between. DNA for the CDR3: TGTGCCACCAGTGACGGGGGAGTGGACACCGGGGAGCTGTTTTTT. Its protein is CATSDGGVDTGELFF.

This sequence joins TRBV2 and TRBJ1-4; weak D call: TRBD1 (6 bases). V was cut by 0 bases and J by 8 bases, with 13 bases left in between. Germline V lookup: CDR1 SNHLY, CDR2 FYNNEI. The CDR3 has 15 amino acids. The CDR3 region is CASSEAGTSREKLFF. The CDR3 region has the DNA TGTGCCAGCAGTGAAGCCGGGACATCGAGGGAAAAACTGTTTTTT.